This T cell receptor (beta chain) was sequenced for a study of blood T cell repertoires in COVID-19. Across the study: Sites in the United States, Italy and Spain provided acute and convalescent COVID-19 samples. Sample material is recorded as cDNA or gDNA derived from T cells, B-cell-depleted T cells, or PBMCs.

Original analysis: Researchers report that nucleated cell counts were estimated from reference gene primer amplification. Measured with immunoSEQ multiplex PCR; TCRdb has only the in-frame clones, and not every one. V and J calls plus clone size are reproduced from that table; the DNA served to infer D and trimming. The sample shows 35,000 to 50,000 clones, approximately 85% of them seen only once. The receptor comes from a man in his 60s with acute or convalescent COVID-19. Sequencing used peripheral blood.

Written as DNA, the CDR3 is TGTGCCAGCAGTTCGGGATTGGTAGGGGCCAACGTCCTGACTTTC. Protein: CASSSGLVGANVLTF. The genes are TRBV7-3 and TRBJ2-6; D is possibly TRBD2 (5 bases). CDR1 and CDR2 (germline): SGHTA, FQGTGA. V was pared by 6 bases and J by 4 bases, with 13 bases between. The CDR3 is 15 residues long.